The sequence of this T cell receptor beta chain was determined in a study of T cells after yellow fever vaccination. Comment on this clonotype: The antigen remains unidentified.

Study observations and caveats: Post-booster samples contained most primary-vaccination clones (approximately 96% CD4, approximately 88% CD8).

Germline V gene sequence: CDR1 SNHLY, CDR2 FYNNEI. Trimming left V 3 bases short and J 6 bases short, with 10 bases between. The CDR3 covers 13 residues. MiXCR, run by TCRdb on the 5' RACE reads, gives a single entry per CDR3 protein. The profile shows hundreds of thousands of distinct CDR3 sequences, approximately 9% of them singletons. This sequence originates from a man aged 18 to 35 who received the YFV17D yellow fever vaccine. The source material was PBMCs, sampled on the day of the first yellow fever vaccination. This sequence joins TRBV2 and TRBJ2-3; D gene unclear. The CDR3 reads CASSDRTKDTQYF. The CDR3 region has the DNA TGTGCCAGCAGTGACAGAACAAAGGATACGCAGTATTTT.